The TCR beta chain under discussion was sequenced for a study of T cell clonality in common variable immunodeficiency. Here immunoSEQ multiplex PCR was the method, and the copy in TCRdb shows in-frame clones only, minus some. The profile covers tens of thousands of clones, none occurring a single time. This clone was counted ten times or more. This receptor was obtained from a person aged 18-69 years in good health. The sample was peripheral blood mononuclear cells.

CDR3 amino acids: CASSQNWATEQYF. CDR3 DNA (partial): TGTGCCAGCAGCCAAAACTGGGCCACCGAG. The chain couples TRBV7-2 to TRBJ2-7, with D unclear. The missing CDR3 end, 3 residues past where the read stops, is filled in from the germline J gene. The CDR3 is 13 amino acids. Germline V gene sequence: CDR1 SGHTA, CDR2 FQGNSA. The V gene lost 5 bases and the J gene lost 6 bases, with 14 bases spanning the gap.